The source of this T cell receptor (beta chain) is a study of shared clonotypes between healthy human individuals. Points from the study as a whole: There were few donors, and this limited the genetic and exposure-history diversity represented. A generally larger estimated richness was seen in naive subsets than in memory subsets.

Per germline, CDR1 MGHRA and CDR2 YSYEKL. The CDR3 has 15 residues. V was pared by 4 bases and J by 6 bases, with 16 bases between. Method: immunoSEQ multiplex PCR; TCRdb's copy keeps in-frame clones and lacks some. Of some 700,000 clones listed, less than 95% are singletons. Remarks on this clone: Antigen specificity is unknown.

This receptor was obtained from a man between 18 and 35 years old in good health. Some clones in this sample may be carry-over from other donors' samples. Sequenced input: memory CD8+ T cells from PBMCs. The subset here: CD45RO+ cells pooled with CCR7-negative TemRA cells. This rearrangement joins TRBV4-1 to TRBJ1-5; D unresolved. CDR3 protein: CASSPQGTTPQPQHF. The CDR3 nucleotides are TGCGCCAGCAGCCCCCAAGGCACTACGCCTCAGCCCCAGCATTTT.